This T cell receptor beta chain comes out of a study of tumor-infiltrating lymphocytes in primary liver carcinoma. Researchers generated TCR beta cDNA from 500 to 600 ng of total RNA, relying on a constant-region primer. A slightly modified ARM-PCR protocol with three nested multiplex PCR rounds produced these TCR beta libraries. In TCRdb, the multiplex PCR reads were re-called with MiXCR into one record per CDR3 protein. The sample shows some 190,000 distinct CDR3 sequences, about 55% of them seen only once. For blood RNA, unsorted whole blood served as the source, and germline DNA was extracted too. The origin of this receptor is a man aged 40-55 years with primary liver carcinoma and hepatitis B virus infection. Sequencing input: peripheral blood.

The CDR3 nucleotides are TGTGCCAGCAGCTTAGCGCCAGGGGAGACAGATACGCAGTATTTT. The encoded protein is CASSLAPGETDTQYF. The chain recombines TRBV5-4 with TRBJ2-3; tentative D call: TRBD1 (6 bases). V was cut by 2 bases and J by 3 bases, with 13 bases left in between. Per germline, CDR1 SGHNT and CDR2 YYREEE (reference sequence). CDR3 length: 15 amino acids.